Listed below are T cell receptor beta chains from one sample, sequenced in a study of cytomegalovirus exposure and HLA in healthy donors. TCRdb's table, derived via immunoSEQ multiplex PCR, lists solely in-frame clones and lacks some. The data hold about 110,000 clones, with 70% to 80% observed a single time. The sample comprised PBMCs. The receptors here all came from a female donor in good health and CMV-seronegative. Both conserved end residues are part of each CDR3. A D gene is named only where the DNA matches it firmly. A row's size may be missing; if present it is once, few, many or a size class.

TRBV28	-	-	TRBJ1-5	CASRPPGGEFQPQHF	TGTGCCAGCAGGCCCCCTGGGGGGGAGTTTCAGCCCCAGCATTTT
TRBV19	-	-	TRBJ1-1	CASRGPGNTEAFF	TGTGCCAGTAGGGGCCCCGGGAACACTGAAGCTTTCTTT
TRBV18	TRBD2	-	TRBJ2-1	CASSTGTSSYNEQFF	TGTGCCAGCTCAACCGGGACTAGCTCCTACAATGAGCAGTTCTTC
TRBV29-1	TRBD1	-	TRBJ2-2	CSAVQGAQNTGELFF	TGCAGCGCTGTACAGGGGGCGCAAAACACCGGGGAGCTGTTTTTT
TRBV2	-	-	TRBJ2-7	CASSEDRSSYEQYF	TGTGCCAGCAGTGAAGACAGGAGCTCCTACGAGCAGTACTTC
TRBV6-1	-	-	TRBJ1-5	CASSTDSHQPQHF	TGTGCCAGCAGCACCGACAGTCATCAGCCCCAGCATTTT
TRBV5-5	-	-	TRBJ1-5	CASSPQGFQPQHF	TGTGCCAGCAGCCCACAGGGATTCCAGCCCCAGCATTTT
TRBV28	TRBD2	-	TRBJ2-1	CASSLWTSGGRTYNEQFF	TGTGCCAGCAGTTTATGGACTAGCGGGGGACGAACCTACAATGAGCAGTTCTTC
TRBV7-2	TRBD1	-	TRBJ1-4	CASSSAVGQGDTNEKLFF	TGTGCCAGCAGCTCCGCGGTGGGACAGGGGGATACTAATGAAAAACTGTTTTTT
TRBV11-2	TRBD2	few	TRBJ2-5	CASSLAAGGPQETQYF	TGTGCCAGCAGCTTAGCAGCGGGAGGGCCCCAAGAGACCCAGTACTTC
TRBV9	-	-	TRBJ1-1	CASAPGNTEAFF	TGTGCCAGCGCCCCGGGGAACACTGAAGCTTTCTTT
TRBV6-5	TRBD1	few	TRBJ1-1	CASSRTGGINTEAFF	TGTGCCAGCAGCCGGACAGGGGGCATAAACACTGAAGCTTTCTTT
TRBV4-3	-	-	TRBJ1-3	CASSQDLGSGNTIYF	TGCGCCAGCAGCCAAGATCTAGGGAGTGGAAACACCATATATTTT
TRBV5-1	TRBD2	-	TRBJ2-2	CASSSGLAGVRDTGELFF	TGCGCCAGCAGCTCAGGACTAGCGGGAGTTCGGGACACCGGGGAGCTGTTTTTT
TRBV9	TRBD2	-	TRBJ2-1	CASSVEGLAGGLRDNEQFF	TGTGCCAGCAGCGTAGAGGGGCTAGCGGGAGGACTCCGGGATAATGAGCAGTTCTTC
TRBV2	TRBD2	-	TRBJ2-5	CASSDLAGVGETQYF	TGTGCCAGCAGTGACCTAGCGGGAGTTGGGGAGACCCAGTACTTC
TRBV6-1	TRBD1	-	TRBJ1-2	CATPTGMKLDYGYTF	TGTGCCACCCCGACAGGGATGAAATTGGACTATGGCTACACCTTC
TRBV11-2	TRBD2	-	TRBJ2-7	CASSSWGLVSSYEQYF	TGTGCCAGCAGCTCATGGGGACTAGTGAGCTCCTACGAGCAGTACTTC
TRBV7-9	TRBD2	-	TRBJ2-1	CASSPRLAGGKDEQFF	TGTGCCAGCAGCCCGCGACTAGCGGGAGGTAAGGATGAGCAGTTCTTC
TRBV10-1	TRBD2	-	TRBJ2-7	CASSESAGEGGVF	TGCGCCAGCAGTGAGTCGGCGGGAGAAGGAGGGGTGTTC
TRBV7-9	TRBD2	-	TRBJ2-5	CASTPQTSGSGVRETQYF	TGTGCCAGCACCCCCCAGACTAGCGGGAGTGGGGTGAGGGAGACCCAGTACTTC
TRBV6-6	TRBD1	-	TRBJ1-2	CASDPGQYGYTF	TGTGCCAGCGACCCGGGACAGTATGGCTACACCTTC
TRBV5-5	TRBD1	few	TRBJ1-5	CASSSTGQIGNQPQHF	TGTGCCAGCAGCTCGACAGGGCAGATTGGCAATCAGCCCCAGCATTTT
TRBV10-2	-	-	TRBJ2-7	CASSEGGQYEQYF	TGCGCCAGCAGTGAGGGCGGCCAGTACGAGCAGTACTTC
TRBV5-4	TRBD1	-	TRBJ1-2	CASSSGGQVFGYTF	TGTGCCAGCAGCTCGGGGGGACAGGTTTTCGGCTACACCTTC
TRBV2	TRBD2	-	TRBJ2-5	CASSRNLAEETQYF	TGTGCCAGCAGTAGGAATCTAGCGGAAGAGACCCAGTACTTC
TRBV28	-	-	TRBJ2-7	CASSLGQTQYF	TGTGCCAGCAGTTTAGGACAGACGCAGTACTTC
TRBV10-1	-	-	TRBJ2-1	CASSQGYEQFF	TGCGCCAGCAGTCAGGGATACGAGCAGTTCTTC
TRBV6-5	TRBD2	once	TRBJ2-1	CASKVGLAGDEQFF	TGTGCCAGCAAGGTTGGACTAGCGGGAGATGAGCAGTTCTTC
TRBV28	TRBD1	-	TRBJ1-3	CASSDGPILRGRSGNTIYF	TGTGCCAGCAGTGACGGACCTATACTCAGGGGGCGTTCTGGAAACACCATATATTTT
TRBV27	TRBD2	-	TRBJ2-7	CASTAGGLYEQYF	TGTGCCAGCACCGCGGGAGGGTTGTACGAGCAGTACTTC
TRBV6-1	-	-	TRBJ2-5	CASTQSETQYF	TGTGCCAGCACTCAGTCGGAGACCCAGTACTTC
TRBV5-4	TRBD1	-	TRBJ2-3	CASSLPGTGADTQYF	TGTGCCAGCAGCCTCCCCGGGACAGGGGCAGATACGCAGTATTTT
TRBV15	-	few	TRBJ2-7	CATSRVEGTSYEQYF	TGTGCCACCAGCAGAGTAGAGGGAACCTCCTACGAGCAGTACTTC
TRBV6-9	TRBD1	-	TRBJ1-5	CASTPARTGNQPQHF	TGTGCCAGCACCCCCGCCCGGACAGGGAATCAGCCCCAGCATTTT
TRBV2	-	-	TRBJ2-7	CASSRSSYEQYF	TGTGCCAGCAGCCGCAGCTCCTACGAGCAGTACTTC